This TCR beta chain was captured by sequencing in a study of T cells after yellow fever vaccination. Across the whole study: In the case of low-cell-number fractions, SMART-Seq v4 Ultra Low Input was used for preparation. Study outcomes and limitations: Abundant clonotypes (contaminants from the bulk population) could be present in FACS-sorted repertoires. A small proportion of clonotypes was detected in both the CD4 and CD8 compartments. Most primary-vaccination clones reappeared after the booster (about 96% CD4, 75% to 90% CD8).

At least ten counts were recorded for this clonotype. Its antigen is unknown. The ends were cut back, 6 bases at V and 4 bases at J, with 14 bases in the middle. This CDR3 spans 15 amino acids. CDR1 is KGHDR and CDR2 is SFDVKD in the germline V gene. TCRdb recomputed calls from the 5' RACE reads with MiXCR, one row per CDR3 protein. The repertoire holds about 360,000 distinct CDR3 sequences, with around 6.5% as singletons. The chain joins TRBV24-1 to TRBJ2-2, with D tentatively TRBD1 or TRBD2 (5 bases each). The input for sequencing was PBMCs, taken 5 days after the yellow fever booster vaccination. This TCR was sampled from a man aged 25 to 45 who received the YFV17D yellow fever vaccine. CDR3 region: CATSHDRGFTGELFF. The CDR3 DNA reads TGTGCCACCAGTCACGACCGGGGCTTCACCGGGGAGCTGTTTTTT.